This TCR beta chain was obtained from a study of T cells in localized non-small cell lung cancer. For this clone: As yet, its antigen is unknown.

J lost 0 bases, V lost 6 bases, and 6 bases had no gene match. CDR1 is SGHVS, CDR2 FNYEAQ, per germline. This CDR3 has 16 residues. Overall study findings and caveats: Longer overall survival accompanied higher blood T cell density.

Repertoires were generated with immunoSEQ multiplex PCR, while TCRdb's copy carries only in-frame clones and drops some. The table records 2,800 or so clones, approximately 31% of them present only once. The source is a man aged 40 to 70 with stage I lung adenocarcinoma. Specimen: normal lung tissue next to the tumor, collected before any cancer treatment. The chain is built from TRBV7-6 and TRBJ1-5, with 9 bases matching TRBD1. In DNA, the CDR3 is TGTGCCAGCAGTTTGACAGGGGGATATAGCAATCAGCCCCAGCATTTT. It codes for CASSLTGGYSNQPQHF. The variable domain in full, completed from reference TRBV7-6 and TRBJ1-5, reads GAGVSQSPRYKVTKRGQDVALRCDPISGHVSLYWYRQALGQGPEFLTYFNYEAQQDKSGLPNDRFSAERPEGSISTLTIQRTEQRDSAMYRCASSLTGGYSNQPQHFGDGTRLSIL.